These T cell receptor beta chains were read from a single sample in a study of cytomegalovirus exposure and HLA in healthy donors. Here immunoSEQ multiplex PCR was the method, and the copy in TCRdb shows in-frame clones only, minus some. The sample lists roughly 220,000 clones; over 80% were seen once. Sequencing was performed on PBMCs. The source is a woman in her thirties in good health and CMV-seropositive. Each CDR3 is given with its conserved first and last residue. Fields, in order: D gene, V gene, J gene, CDR3 length, CDR3 protein. A D gene is named only where the DNA matches it firmly.

TRBD2	TRBV5-1	TRBJ2-1	15	CASSFGAGGLNEQFF
TRBD1	TRBV5-4	TRBJ2-1	15	CASSFRDRDYNEQFF
.	TRBV4-1	TRBJ2-7	13	CASSHKRAYEQYF
TRBD1	TRBV20-1	TRBJ1-1	11	CSARQGAEAFF
.	TRBV9	TRBJ2-2	15	CASSSNVGALGELFF
TRBD2	TRBV27	TRBJ2-7	15	CASSLGGVGAYEQYF
TRBD2	TRBV6-5	TRBJ2-1	15	CASSYSAGGPYEQFF
.	TRBV13	TRBJ2-7	14	CASSLGLSSYEQYF
TRBD2	TRBV7-2	TRBJ2-7	12	CASRPSGGEQYF
TRBD1	TRBV30	TRBJ1-1	17	CAWGSGTGLSYKTEAFF
.	TRBV4-1	TRBJ2-3	16	CASSQVLGTSTDTQYF
TRBD2	TRBV2	TRBJ2-1	14	CASRLAGVDNEQFF
.	TRBV28	TRBJ1-5	14	CASSSLEGSQPQHF
.	TRBV5-1	TRBJ2-1	15	CASSFFETAYNEQFF
.	TRBV6-5	TRBJ2-5	14	CASHTQSQGETQYF
TRBD2	TRBV4-3	TRBJ2-4	18	CASSHDARLAGGIGIQYF
TRBD1	TRBV5-4	TRBJ2-2	16	CASSSRRDSNTGELFF
.	TRBV7-2	TRBJ2-7	13	CASSTALNYEQYF
.	TRBV2	TRBJ1-4	13	CASRRGTNEKLFF
TRBD2	TRBV11-3	TRBJ2-3	17	CASSSGTSGIGTDTQYF
TRBD2	TRBV11-2	TRBJ2-7	14	CASSQAGGPDEQYF
.	TRBV18	TRBJ1-2	17	CASSPGLLPAQSHGYTF
TRBD1	TRBV5-4	TRBJ1-2	14	CASSKGQGADGYTF
.	TRBV5-4	TRBJ1-2	14	CASSLGAGNYGYTF
.	TRBV5-8	TRBJ1-5	14	CASSLGSPYQPQHF
.	TRBV28	TRBJ2-3	14	CASSLNSYTDTQYF
TRBD1	TRBV5-5	TRBJ1-2	15	CASSHSTGASYGYTF
.	TRBV29-1	TRBJ2-7	13	CSVETGSSYEQYF
.	TRBV29-1	TRBJ1-1	11	CSVEGGEKAFF
.	TRBV30	TRBJ2-1	12	CAWSEGPPSEFF
.	TRBV27	TRBJ1-5	14	CASSVWGAGQPQHF
TRBD2	TRBV5-4	TRBJ2-5	13	CASRTGGGETQYF
.	TRBV5-4	TRBJ2-1	15	CASSPSSAKTNEQFF
.	TRBV11-2	TRBJ2-7	15	CASSLDPRASYEQYF
.	TRBV7-9	TRBJ2-7	12	CASSLTAHEQYF
.	TRBV28	TRBJ1-2	13	CASRPAGDRGYTF
TRBD2	TRBV27	TRBJ2-2	19	CASSPPTTDWPGGTGELFF